Included here is one T cell receptor (beta chain) sequence, with context. This entry comes from a study of identical twins. TCRdb independently ran MiXCR on the 5' RACE reads; one entry per CDR3 protein. The sample records 570,000 or so distinct CDR3 sequences, around a tenth being singletons. CDR3 size: 13 residues. Germline CDR1 is GTSNPN and CDR2 is SVGIG (reference sequence). With 1 base removed from V and 6 bases from J, the gap between germline ends came to 10 bases. These same data were also listed under a study on yellow fever vaccine responses in identical twins.

Sequencing input: PBMCs. The sequence was obtained from a woman aged 18-29 years in good health. The V call is TRBV30, the J call TRBJ1-3; TRBD1 might be the D (5 bases). Here the CDR3 reads CAWSAGRENTIYF. The CDR3 nucleotides read TGTGCCTGGAGTGCAGGGCGAGAAAACACCATATATTTT.